This T cell receptor beta chain was identified in a study of CD8 T cells in Susac syndrome. cDNA came from around 0.5 to 1 ug RNA primed by random hexamers. The CDR3 of TCR beta was amplified by immunoSEQ multiplex PCR across 54 Vbeta and 13 Jbeta. In TCRdb, the immunoSEQ multiplex PCR reads were re-called with MiXCR into one record per CDR3 protein. Altogether just over 150,000 distinct CDR3 sequences are present, just under 97% being singletons, with the ten largest covering 0.14% to 0.15%. FACS was used to enrich TEMRA cells, whereas the CD8+ and CD4+ T cells were obtained by negative isolation. Sequenced material: CD8+ T cells from PBMCs. The sequence derives from a human donor with multiple sclerosis.

Here the CDR3 DNA reads TGTGCCAGCAGTCTGACCGCTGTAAGAGAGCAGTTCTTC. Its protein is CASSLTAVREQFF. The chain couples TRBV2 to TRBJ2-1; D remains ambiguous. The V gene lost 5 bases and the J gene lost 10 bases, with 15 bases spanning the gap. CDR3 length: 13 residues. CDR1 is SNHLY and CDR2 is FYNNEI in the germline V gene. Together with reference TRBV2 and TRBJ2-1, the CDR3 gives the full variable domain: EPEVTQTPSHQVTQMGQEVILRCVPISNHLYFYWYRQILGQKVEFLVSFYNNEISEKSEIFDDQFSVERPDGSNFTLKIRSTKLEDSAMYFCASSLTAVREQFFGPGTRLTVL.